Below, 17 T cell receptor beta chains from the same sample are listed, as sequenced in a study of CD4 T cells in relation to SARS-CoV-2 and coronaviruses. CD4+ T cells from unexposed donors were obtained before the COVID-19 pandemic (2011-2018). Isolation of CD4+ T cells took place after approximately eleven days in culture. Some clones are missing from TCRdb's copy, which holds only in-frame ones; the method was immunoSEQ multiplex PCR. The table lists roughly 30,000 clones, around 84% of them singletons. Antigens of these TCRs are unknown. The source material was CD4+ T cells from PBMCs, cultured in vitro. These receptors were collected from a human donor in good health.

The V and J genes are TRBV9 and TRBJ2-1; D call uncertain. V was trimmed by 0 bases and J by 4 bases, leaving 8 bases between them. Looked up from germline, CDR1 is SGDLS and CDR2 is YYNGEE. The CDR3 contains 14 residues. CDR3 nucleotides: TGTGCCAGCAGCGTAGGCGGTGTGTACAATGAGCAGTTCTTC. Amino acids: CASSVGGVYNEQFF.

This clone was counted a few times. The chain is built from TRBV5-1 and TRBJ1-4; possibly TRBD1 for D (5 bases). Per the germline V gene, CDR1 is SGHRS and CDR2 is YFSETQ. This CDR3 spans 15 amino acids. Trimming shortened V by 0 bases and J by 1 base, and 7 bases separated the two germline ends. For the CDR3, the DNA is TGCGCCAGCAGCTTGGGTGGGGGAACTAATGAAAAACTGTTTTTT. Amino acid sequence: CASSLGGGTNEKLFF.

The chain is built from TRBV4-1 and TRBJ1-5; 8 nucleotides agree with TRBD1. This CDR3 contains 16 residues. Per the germline V gene, CDR1 is MGHRA and CDR2 is YSYEKL. The ends lost 1 base at V and 6 bases at J; junction bases unmatched: 8. CDR3 region: CASSQGRSGGTQPQHF. CDR3 bases: TGCGCCAGCAGCCAAGGGCGGTCAGGGGGCACTCAGCCCCAGCATTTT.

The V call is TRBV29-1, the J call TRBJ1-4; 10 nucleotides match TRBD1. The CDR3 is 16 amino acids. Trimming at V came to 5 bases and at J to 0 bases, leaving 6 bases not matched to a gene. Looked up from germline, CDR1 is SQVTM and CDR2 is ANQGSEA. The CDR3 region is CSVWDRGHATNEKLFF. Written as DNA, the CDR3 is TGCAGCGTTTGGGACAGGGGACATGCAACTAATGAAAAACTGTTTTTT.

The chain couples TRBV5-4 to TRBJ2-2; TRBD1 agrees at 8 bases. The germline V gene has CDR1 SGHNT and CDR2 YYREEE (reference sequence). The CDR3 covers 17 residues. Trimming took 4 bases from V and 8 from J; bases not matched to a gene: 16. CDR3 DNA: TGTGCCAGCAGCCCCCTTCGGCAGGGGGCGGATAAAGGGGAGCTGTTTTTT. Amino acids: CASSPLRQGADKGELFF. The variable domain in full, with the rest retrieved from reference TRBV5-4 and TRBJ2-2, is ETGVTQSPTHLIKTRGQQVTLRCSSQSGHNTVSWYQQALGQGPQFIFQYYREEENGRGNFPPRFSGLQFPNYSSELNVNALELDDSALYLCASSPLRQGADKGELFFGEGSRLTVL.

The chain carries TRBV5-6 and TRBJ2-3, with TRBD2 matching over 13 bases. CDR3 size: 16 residues. Trimming removed 4 bases from V and 7 bases from J; junction bases left unmatched: 9. Germline V gene data show CDR1 as SGHDT and CDR2 as YYEEEE. The CDR3: CASSPGLAGASHTQYF. As DNA, the CDR3 is TGTGCCAGCAGCCCTGGACTAGCGGGGGCCTCTCATACGCAGTATTTT.

The chain recombines TRBV20-1 with TRBJ2-7; D remains unclear. V lost 3 bases, J lost 6 bases, and 9 bases lay in between. Germline V CDR1 and CDR2: DFQATT, SNEGSKA (reference sequence). The CDR3 loop spans 11 amino acids. The CDR3 sequence is CSASEEGEQYF. In DNA, the CDR3 is TGCAGTGCTAGCGAGGAAGGCGAGCAGTACTTC.

This clone was seen only once. This chain uses TRBV5-1 with TRBJ2-1; 7 bases map to TRBD2. Germline CDR1 SGHRS, CDR2 YFSETQ. The CDR3 extends over 16 amino acids. J was trimmed by 1 base and V by 4 bases; bases with no gene match: 8. CDR3 region: CASSREAGVSYNEQFF. CDR3 DNA: TGCGCCAGCAGCCGGGAGGCGGGAGTGTCCTACAATGAGCAGTTCTTC.

This CDR3 is CASSLDGMNTEAFF. The CDR3 nucleotides are TGTGCCAGTAGCCTTGACGGAATGAACACTGAAGCTTTCTTT. The rearrangement uses TRBV19 and TRBJ1-1; D gene unclear. CDR3 length equals 14 residues. Germline V gene lookup returns CDR1 LNHDA and CDR2 SQIVND (reference sequence). Trimming removed 6 bases at V and 0 bases at J, with 11 bases between.

The J gene is TRBJ2-3, the V gene TRBV30; the D gene is possibly TRBD2 (5 bases). V dropped 7 bases and J dropped 1 base, with 12 bases sitting between them. This CDR3 has 13 residues. CDR1 GTSNPN and CDR2 SVGIG come from the germline V gene (reference sequence). The CDR3 nucleotides read TGTGCCTTCCAGAGGGCCCGCACAGATACGCAGTATTTT. Protein sequence: CAFQRARTDTQYF.

The chain joins TRBV6-6 to TRBJ2-7, with D perhaps being TRBD1 or TRBD2 (5 bases each). Trimming shortened V by 5 bases and J by 7 bases, and 30 bases separated the two germline ends. Germline V lookup: CDR1 MNHNY, CDR2 SVGAGI (reference sequence). This CDR3 comprises 18 residues. The CDR3 region has the DNA TGTGCCAGCAGTCCGCTCCTCACCCCGGGACCCCAGGTTGAGGAGCAGTACTTC. This encodes CASSPLLTPGPQVEEQYF.

The chain uses TRBV12-3 or TRBV12-4 and TRBJ1-1; 7 bases fit TRBD1. This CDR3 spans 13 amino acids. J was trimmed by 8 bases and V by 5 bases; bases with no gene match: 8. The CDR3 DNA reads as TGTGCCAGCAGTACGGGACAGACCCCAGAAGCTTTCTTT. Residues: CASSTGQTPEAFF.

This sequence joins TRBV19 and TRBJ1-6; D not certain. The CDR3 consists of 15 residues. Germline V gene data show CDR1 as LNHDA and CDR2 as SQIVND (reference sequence). V lost 6 bases to trimming and J lost 9 bases, with 18 bases between them. In DNA form, the CDR3 reads TGTGCCAGTAGACTTGGTCAGGACGGCGGTTCACCCCTCCACTTT. Its protein is CASRLGQDGGSPLHF.

The chain combines TRBV5-1 with TRBJ2-1; D might be TRBD2 (5 bases). In germline, CDR1 is SGHRS, CDR2 YFSETQ. Trimming pared 4 bases from V and 4 bases from J, leaving 12 bases between. The CDR3 consists of 14 residues. CDR3 DNA sequence: TGCGCCAGCAGCATTACTAGAACGTACAATGAGCAGTTCTTC. Translated, it gives CASSITRTYNEQFF. The entire variable domain, with the rest obtained from reference TRBV5-1 and TRBJ2-1, is as follows: KAGVTQTPRYLIKTRGQQVTLSCSPISGHRSVSWYQQTPGQGLQFLFEYFSETQRNKGNFPGRFSGRQFSNSRSEMNVSTLELGDSALYLCASSITRTYNEQFFGPGTRLTVL.

The CDR3 protein is CASSSSVGALYGYTF. For the CDR3, the DNA is TGTGCCAGCAGCTCCTCGGTAGGGGCGCTATATGGCTACACCTTC. V usage is TRBV7-2 and J usage is TRBJ1-2, with a tentative D call TRBD1 (5 bases). From germline, CDR1 is SGHTA and CDR2 FQGNSA. With 4 bases removed from V and 5 bases from J, the gap between germline ends came to 17 bases. The CDR3 spans 15 residues. The full variable domain, with the rest looked up from reference TRBV7-2 and TRBJ1-2, is GAGVSQSPSNKVTEKGKDVELRCDPISGHTALYWYRQSLGQGLEFLIYFQGNSAPDKSGLPSDRFSAERTGGSVSTLTIQRTQQEDSAVYLCASSSSVGALYGYTFGSGTRLTVV.

This sequence joins TRBV5-8 and TRBJ1-5; no clear D gene. CDR1 and CDR2 from the germline V gene are SGHTS and YDEGEE. Trimming left V 0 bases short and J 5 bases short, with 3 bases between. This CDR3 is 12 amino acids long. CDR3: CASSLVDQPQHF. The CDR3 region has the DNA TGTGCCAGCAGCTTGGTTGATCAGCCCCAGCATTTT.

The V call is TRBV19, the J call TRBJ2-5; TRBD2 matches at 7 bases. CDR1 is LNHDA and CDR2 is SQIVND in the germline V gene (reference sequence). This CDR3 spans 14 amino acids. Trimming took 1 base from V and 2 from J; bases not matched to a gene: 1. The CDR3 protein is CASSIGGGQETQYF. The CDR3 region has the DNA TGTGCCAGTAGTATAGGGGGGGGTCAAGAGACCCAGTACTTC.